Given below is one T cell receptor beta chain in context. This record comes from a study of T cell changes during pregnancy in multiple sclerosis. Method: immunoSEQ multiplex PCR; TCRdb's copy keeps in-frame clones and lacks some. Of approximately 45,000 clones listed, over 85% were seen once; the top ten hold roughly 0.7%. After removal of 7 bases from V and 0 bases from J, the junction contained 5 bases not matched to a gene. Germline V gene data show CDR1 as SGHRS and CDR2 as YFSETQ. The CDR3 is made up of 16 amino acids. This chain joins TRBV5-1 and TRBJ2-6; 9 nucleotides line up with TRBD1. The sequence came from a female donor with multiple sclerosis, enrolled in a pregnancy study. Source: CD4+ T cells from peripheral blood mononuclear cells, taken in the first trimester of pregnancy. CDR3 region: CASQQGAASGANVLTF. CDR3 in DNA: TGCGCCAGCCAACAGGGGGCCGCCTCTGGGGCCAACGTCCTGACTTTC.